The 15 T cell receptor beta chains presented below share a single source sample, sequenced in a study of blood T cell repertoires in COVID-19. Generated by immunoSEQ multiplex PCR, the TCRdb table keeps only in-frame clones and is missing some. The sample includes fewer than 500,000 clones, 85% to 90% of them seen just once. Sequencing input: peripheral blood. Receptors originate from a woman aged 25-40 years with acute or convalescent COVID-19.

The V and J genes are TRBV6-5 and TRBJ1-2; 7 bases agree with TRBD1. Looked up from germline, CDR1 is MNHEY and CDR2 is SVGAGI. The V and J ends lost 0 bases and 4 bases, in that order; junction bases with no gene match: 8. The CDR3 loop spans 16 amino acids. CDR3 DNA sequence: TGTGCCAGCAGTTACTCGGGCACAGGGGAAGCCTATGGCTACACCTTC. Translation gives CASSYSGTGEAYGYTF.

This clone was seen only a few times. The chain links TRBV20-1 to TRBJ2-3; 7 nucleotides align to TRBD2. The V and J ends lost 3 bases and 3 bases, in that order; junction bases with no gene match: 3. The germline gives CDR1 DFQATT, CDR2 SNEGSKA (reference sequence). The CDR3 totals 13 residues. The CDR3 region is CSASFGGTDTQYF. In nucleotides, the CDR3 is TGCAGTGCTAGTTTCGGGGGGACAGATACGCAGTATTTT.

The CDR3 is CASSQQLAVNEQFF. CDR3 bases: TGTGCCAGCAGCCAACAGCTAGCGGTTAATGAGCAGTTCTTC. The chain recombines TRBV14 with TRBJ2-1; 7 bases match TRBD2. The trim removed 2 bases at V and 7 bases at J, leaving 5 bases unmatched. The CDR3 has 14 residues. CDR1 and CDR2 from the germline V gene are SGHDN and FVKESK.

With regard to this clone: The junction differs from germline at one of its ends, possibly a read error. The chain combines TRBV3-1 (or the pseudogene TRBV3-2) with TRBJ1-6; 7 bases are shared with TRBD1. Per germline, CDR1 LGHDT and CDR2 YNNKEL (reference sequence). This CDR3 spans 17 amino acids. The CDR3: CASSQDRDSSYNSPLHF. CDR3 sequence (DNA): TGTGCCAGCAGTCAAGACAGGGACAGCTCCTATAATTCACCCCTCCACTTT.

The V and J genes are TRBV28 and TRBJ1-3; D is ambiguous. V was shortened by 0 bases and J by 0 bases, with 3 bases between the two germline ends. The CDR3 runs 14 residues. The germline V gene has CDR1 MDHEN and CDR2 SYDVKM. The CDR3 nucleotides read TGTGCCAGCAGTTTATGGCGCTCTGGAAACACCATATATTTT. It codes for CASSLWRSGNTIYF.

The chain has TRBV6-1 and TRBJ2-7; TRBD2 matches at 10 bases. Losses at the gene ends were 3 bases for V and 2 bases for J; bases not matched to a gene: 4. The CDR3 has 15 amino acids. Germline CDR1 reads MNHNS; CDR2 reads SASEGT. CDR3 residues: CASSDPSGGAYEQYF. The CDR3 nucleotides are TGTGCCAGCAGTGACCCCAGCGGGGGGGCCTACGAGCAGTACTTC.

Note on this clone: One end of the junction does not line up with germline, which may come from a read error. V usage is TRBV5-4 and J usage is TRBJ2-7; TRBD2 might be the D (5 bases). Per germline, CDR1 SGHNT and CDR2 YYREEE (reference sequence). This CDR3 is 15 amino acids long. CDR3 sequence reads: CARSASPSSSDEQYF. CDR3 sequence (DNA): TGTGCCAGATCAGCCTCCCCTAGCTCCTCCGACGAGCAGTACTTC.

The gene calls are TRBV6-5 and TRBJ1-5; D may be TRBD1 (6 bases). CDR1 and CDR2 (germline): MNHEY, SVGAGI. Trimming took 6 bases from V and 6 from J, leaving 12 bases between them. The CDR3 runs to 13 residues. The CDR3 reads CASSVQGPQPQHF. Here the CDR3 DNA reads TGTGCCAGCAGCGTACAGGGCCCTCAGCCCCAGCATTTT.

CDR3: CASSALAGGPDTQYF. The CDR3 DNA follows: TGCGCCAGCAGCGCACTAGCGGGGGGGCCAGATACGCAGTATTTT. The rearrangement joins TRBV5-1 to TRBJ2-3; TRBD2 matches at 13 bases. Losses at the gene ends were 4 bases for V and 4 bases for J; bases not matched to a gene: 3. The CDR3 runs to 15 residues. In germline, CDR1 is SGHRS, CDR2 YFSETQ.

This clone has only a few counts. V is TRBV7-7 and J is TRBJ2-7, with D maybe TRBD1 (6 bases). The CDR3 loop spans 14 amino acids. Germline CDR1 SSHAT, CDR2 FNYEAQ (reference sequence). With 1 base removed from V and 5 bases from J, the gap between germline ends came to 12 bases. The CDR3 here is CASSLEPGDHEQYF. CDR3 coding DNA: TGTGCCAGCAGCTTAGAACCAGGGGACCACGAGCAGTACTTC.

This clone was seen many times. This chain uses TRBV29-1 with TRBJ1-2, with a possible D match to TRBD1 (6 bases). CDR1 and CDR2 from the germline V gene are SQVTM and ANQGSEA. Trimming took 3 bases from V and 1 from J, leaving 9 bases between them. The CDR3 length is 13 residues. In DNA, the CDR3 is TGCAGCGTTGATGGCAGGGGTAACTATGGCTACACCTTC. It specifies CSVDGRGNYGYTF. The full variable domain, with the rest looked up from reference TRBV29-1 and TRBJ1-2, is SAVISQKPSRDICQRGTSLTIQCQVDSQVTMMFWYRQQPGQSLTLIATANQGSEATYESGFVIDKFPISRPNLTFSTLTVSNMSPEDSSIYLCSVDGRGNYGYTFGSGTRLTVV.

The chain recombines TRBV2 with TRBJ2-7, with TRBD1 matching over 9 bases. Losses at the gene ends were 4 bases for V and 3 bases for J; bases not matched to a gene: 10. Germline V CDR1 and CDR2: SNHLY, FYNNEI. The CDR3 is made up of 16 amino acids. The CDR3 reads CASSGTGGRFNYEQYF. CDR3 DNA sequence: TGTGCCAGCAGTGGAACAGGGGGCCGTTTTAACTACGAGCAGTACTTC.

The chain uses TRBV28 and TRBJ2-7, with D perhaps TRBD2 (7 bases). With 7 bases removed from V and 5 bases from J, the gap between germline ends came to 21 bases. The V gene's germline CDR1 is MDHEN and CDR2 SYDVKM. This CDR3 contains 15 residues. The CDR3 nucleotides read TGTGCCAGCAAAGGGGGGGAGCTAGCAACCCACGAGCAGTACTTC. Translating it yields CASKGGELATHEQYF.

This chain connects TRBV29-1 to TRBJ1-1; a possible D gene is TRBD1 (6 bases). Trimming pared 7 bases from V and 10 bases from J, leaving 13 bases between. Germline values: CDR1 SQVTM, CDR2 ANQGSEA. The CDR3 has 10 residues. The DNA of the CDR3 is TGCAGCGCCTACCAGGGGACAGCTTTCTTT. Protein: CSAYQGTAFF.

Comments on this clone: This same CDR3 is encoded by further DNA sequences in the sample. The chain is built from TRBV6-5 and TRBJ2-7; no definite D call. CDR3 length: 14 amino acids. The ends were cut back, 2 bases at V and 2 bases at J, with 10 bases in the middle. Germline assignment: CDR1 MNHEY and CDR2 SVGAGI. The CDR3: CASSYVGATYEQYF. CDR3 in DNA: TGTGCCAGCAGTTACGTAGGAGCGACCTACGAGCAGTACTTC.